The sequence of this TCR beta chain was determined in a study of shared clonotypes between healthy human individuals. Findings and limits, study-wide: Clonotypes that were shared across a few donors made up around 5% of naive CD4 clonotypes.

CD8 cells regarded as naive lacked CD45RO, were positively chosen for CCR7, and omitted terminally differentiated effector memory CD45RA+ cells. With respect to this clone: The antigen remains undetermined. The same CDR3 arises from other DNA sequences in this sample as well.

Assay runs were performed at deep level. Each cell subset's genomic DNA was divided evenly among several immunoSEQ plates. The repertoire was sequenced with immunoSEQ multiplex PCR; TCRdb's copy has only in-frame clones and lacks some. Here the sample spans millions of clones, about 93% being singletons. Trimming took 1 base from V and 2 from J, leaving 5 bases between them. CDR1 MNHEY and CDR2 SMNVEV come from the germline V gene (reference sequence). This CDR3 has 13 amino acids. This rearrangement joins TRBV27 to TRBJ1-1; D not certain. This clonotype was sampled from a man younger than 35 in good health. Some clones in this sample may be carry-over from other donors' samples. Sequenced sample: naive CD8+ T cells from PBMCs. CDR3 sequence reads: CASSLWGNTEAFF. CDR3 bases: TGTGCCAGCAGTTTATGGGGTAACACTGAAGCTTTCTTT.